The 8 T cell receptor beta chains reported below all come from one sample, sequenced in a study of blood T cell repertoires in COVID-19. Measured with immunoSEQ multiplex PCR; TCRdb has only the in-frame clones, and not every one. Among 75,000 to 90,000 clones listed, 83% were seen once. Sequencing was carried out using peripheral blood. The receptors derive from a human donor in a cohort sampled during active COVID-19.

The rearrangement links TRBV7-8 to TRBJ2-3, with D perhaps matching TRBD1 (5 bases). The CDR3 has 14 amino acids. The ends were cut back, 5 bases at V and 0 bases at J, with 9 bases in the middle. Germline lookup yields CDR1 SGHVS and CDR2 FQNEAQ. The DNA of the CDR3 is TGTGCCAGCAGCCCGACAGCAAGCACAGATACGCAGTATTTT. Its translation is CASSPTASTDTQYF.

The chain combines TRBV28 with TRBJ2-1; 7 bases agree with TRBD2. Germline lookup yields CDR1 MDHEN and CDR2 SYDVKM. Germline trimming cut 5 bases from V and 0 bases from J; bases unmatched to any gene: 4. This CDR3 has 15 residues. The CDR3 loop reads CASSAAGSSYNEQFF. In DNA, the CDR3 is TGTGCCAGCAGTGCAGCGGGGAGCTCCTACAATGAGCAGTTCTTC.

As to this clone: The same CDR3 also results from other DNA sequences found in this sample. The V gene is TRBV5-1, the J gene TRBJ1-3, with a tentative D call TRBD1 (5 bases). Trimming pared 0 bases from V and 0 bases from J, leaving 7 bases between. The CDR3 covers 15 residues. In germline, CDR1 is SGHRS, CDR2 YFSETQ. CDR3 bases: TGCGCCAGCAGCTTGGCCGGGGGCTCTGGAAACACCATATATTTT. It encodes CASSLAGGSGNTIYF.

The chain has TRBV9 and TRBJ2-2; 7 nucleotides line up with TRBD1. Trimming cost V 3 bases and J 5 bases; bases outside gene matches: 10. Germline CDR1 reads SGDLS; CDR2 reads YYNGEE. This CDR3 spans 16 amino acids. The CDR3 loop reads CASSARGQERTGELFF. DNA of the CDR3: TGTGCCAGCAGCGCACGAGGACAGGAACGAACCGGGGAGCTGTTTTTT.

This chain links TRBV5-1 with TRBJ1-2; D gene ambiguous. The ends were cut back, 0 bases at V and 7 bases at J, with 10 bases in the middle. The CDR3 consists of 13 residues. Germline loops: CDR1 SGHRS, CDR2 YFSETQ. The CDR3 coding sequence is TGCGCCAGCAGCTTGGCCGGGGTGAGTGGCTACACCTTC. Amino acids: CASSLAGVSGYTF.

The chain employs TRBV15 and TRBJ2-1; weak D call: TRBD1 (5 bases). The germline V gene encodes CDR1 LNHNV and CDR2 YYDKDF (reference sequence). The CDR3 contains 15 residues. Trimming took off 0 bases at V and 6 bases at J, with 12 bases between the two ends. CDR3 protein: CATSREGVAGNEQFF. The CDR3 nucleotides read TGTGCCACCAGCAGAGAAGGGGTAGCAGGCAATGAGCAGTTCTTC.

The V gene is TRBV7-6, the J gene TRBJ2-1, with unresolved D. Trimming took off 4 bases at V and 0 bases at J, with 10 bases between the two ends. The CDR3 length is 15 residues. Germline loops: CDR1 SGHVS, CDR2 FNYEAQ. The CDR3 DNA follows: TGTGCCAGCAGCTCCGTATCGAGCTCCTACAATGAGCAGTTCTTC. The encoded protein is CASSSVSSSYNEQFF.

The CDR3 sequence is CAWKGARGTIRGTNEKLFF. The CDR3 DNA is TGTGCCTGGAAGGGGGCCCGGGGGACAATCAGAGGAACTAATGAAAAACTGTTTTTT. The V gene is TRBV30, the J gene TRBJ1-4, with TRBD1 identical over 7 bases. CDR3 length: 19 amino acids. Germline assignment: CDR1 GTSNPN and CDR2 SVGIG (reference sequence). With V trimmed by 4 bases and J by 1 base, 18 bases remained unmatched.